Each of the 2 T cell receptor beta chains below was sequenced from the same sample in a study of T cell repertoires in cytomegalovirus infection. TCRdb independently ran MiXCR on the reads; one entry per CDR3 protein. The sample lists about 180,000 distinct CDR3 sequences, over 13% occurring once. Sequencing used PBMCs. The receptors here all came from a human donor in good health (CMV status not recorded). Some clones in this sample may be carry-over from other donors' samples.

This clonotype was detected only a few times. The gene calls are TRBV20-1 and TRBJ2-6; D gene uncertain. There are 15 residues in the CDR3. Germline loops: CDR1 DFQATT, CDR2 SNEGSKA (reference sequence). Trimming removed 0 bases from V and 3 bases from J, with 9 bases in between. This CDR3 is CSARETALGANVLTF. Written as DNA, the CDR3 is TGCAGTGCTAGAGAGACCGCTCTTGGGGCCAACGTCCTGACTTTC.

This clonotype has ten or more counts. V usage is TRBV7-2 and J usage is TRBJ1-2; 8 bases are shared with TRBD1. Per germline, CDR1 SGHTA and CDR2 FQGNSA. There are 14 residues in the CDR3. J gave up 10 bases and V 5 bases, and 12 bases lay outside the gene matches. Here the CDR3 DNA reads TGTGCCAGCAGCCGACAGGGGCCGGCCCTATTCTACACCTTC. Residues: CASSRQGPALFYTF. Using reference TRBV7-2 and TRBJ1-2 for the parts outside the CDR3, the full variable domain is GAGVSQSPSNKVTEKGKDVELRCDPISGHTALYWYRQSLGQGLEFLIYFQGNSAPDKSGLPSDRFSAERTGGSVSTLTIQRTQQEDSAVYLCASSRQGPALFYTFGSGTRLTVV.